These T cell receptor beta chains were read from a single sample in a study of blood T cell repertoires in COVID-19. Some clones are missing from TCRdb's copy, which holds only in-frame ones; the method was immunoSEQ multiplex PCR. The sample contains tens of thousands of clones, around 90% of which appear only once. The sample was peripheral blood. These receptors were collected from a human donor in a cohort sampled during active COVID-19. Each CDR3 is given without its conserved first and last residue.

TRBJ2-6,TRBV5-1,ASARTGSRSGANVLT
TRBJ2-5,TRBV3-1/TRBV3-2,ASSQPLTSGRAGGTQY
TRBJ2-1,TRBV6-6,ASSYYQNEQF
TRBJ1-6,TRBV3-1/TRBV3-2,ASSQANSPLH
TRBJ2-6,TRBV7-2,ASSLGGSGANVLT
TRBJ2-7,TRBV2,ASSLLRDRGSYEQY
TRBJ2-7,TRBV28,ASRRQGRTYEQY
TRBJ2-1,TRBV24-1,ATSDFDAGGKGNEQF
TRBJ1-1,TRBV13,ASSFGQPKNTEAF
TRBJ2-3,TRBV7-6,ASSDRLAGGLADTQY
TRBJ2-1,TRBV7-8,ASSLDRDREQF
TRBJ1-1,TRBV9,ASSPRGAALMNTEAF
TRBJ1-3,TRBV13,ASSGAKDRTQFGNTIY
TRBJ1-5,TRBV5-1,ASSSDGQVNQPQH
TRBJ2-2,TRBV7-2,ASSLQGSNTGELF
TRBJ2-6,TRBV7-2,ASSPIGWAGANVLT
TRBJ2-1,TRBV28,ASRGSASGRSNNEQF
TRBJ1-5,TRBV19,ASKLPGGDFSNQPQH
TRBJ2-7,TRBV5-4,ASSLAGGRDREQY
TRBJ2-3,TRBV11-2,ASSVRLADTQY
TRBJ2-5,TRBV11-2,ASRSPGLAVVETQY
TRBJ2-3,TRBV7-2,ASSLSGGPRTDTQY
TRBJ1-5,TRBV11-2,ASSLGDRLWEPQH
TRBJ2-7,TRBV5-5,ASSLQTQGYEQY
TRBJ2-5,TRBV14,ASSQTGREETQY
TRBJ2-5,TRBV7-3,ASSLTAGSETQY
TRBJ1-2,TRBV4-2,ASSQPGTAIYGYT
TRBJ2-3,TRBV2,ASSDVRSTDTQY
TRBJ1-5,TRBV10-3,AISEWGRTIQPQH
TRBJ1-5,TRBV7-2,ASSLQGTASNQPQH
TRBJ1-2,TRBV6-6,ASSYAKVSGGGYT
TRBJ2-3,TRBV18,ASSPASGSGDTQY
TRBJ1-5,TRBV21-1,ASSPKGKGQPQH
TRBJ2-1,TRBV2,ASSGSGLYYNEQF
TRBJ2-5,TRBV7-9,ASSSPGTGMETQY
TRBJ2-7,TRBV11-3,ASSSGGEQY
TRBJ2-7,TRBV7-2,ASSGRVVGRDEQY
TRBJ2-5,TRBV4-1,ASSQAGSARTQY